This entry lists 5 T cell receptor beta chains sequenced from one sample in a study of CD8+ T cells in alopecia areata. Following RNA extraction, reverse transcription yielded cDNA that acted as the sequencing template. TCRdb's copy holds only in-frame clones and misses some; the assay was immunoSEQ multiplex PCR. The sample has about 180,000 clones, 40% to 65% seen once. Indicated treatment: oral pan-JAK inhibitor, 5-10 mg twice daily. The sequencing here drew on CD8+ T cells sorted from blood, taken around week 52, from a patient treated with tofacitinib. Receptors were obtained from a human donor with alopecia areata.

The genes are TRBV20-1 and TRBJ2-5; unclear D gene. The germline V and J ends were trimmed by 6 bases and 6 bases, with 11 bases remaining between them. The CDR3 sequence is 11 residues long. Germline-derived CDR1 and CDR2 are DFQATT and SNEGSKA (reference sequence). DNA for the CDR3: TGCAGTGCCCACGGACCCCAGACCCAGTACTTC. It translates to CSAHGPQTQYF.

V is TRBV11-2 and J is TRBJ1-2; a weak D match, TRBD1 (5 bases). The V gene lost 5 bases and the J gene lost 4 bases, with 11 bases spanning the gap. Germline V lookup: CDR1 SGHAT, CDR2 FQNNGV. The CDR3 has 13 residues. CDR3 sequence: CASSRRGSYGYTF. Here the CDR3 DNA reads TGTGCCAGCAGCCGAAGGGGCTCCTATGGCTACACCTTC.

The rearrangement links TRBV11-2 to TRBJ1-3, with D possibly TRBD1 on 5 matching bases. This CDR3 spans 16 amino acids. The ends were cut back, 0 bases at V and 2 bases at J, with 11 bases in the middle. CDR1 and CDR2 from the germline V gene are SGHAT and FQNNGV. The CDR3 nucleotides read TGTGCCAGCAGCTTAGATAGCAGGGCAGCTGGAAACACCATATATTTT. The encoded protein is CASSLDSRAAGNTIYF.

This chain links TRBV6-1 with TRBJ2-7, with a possible D match to TRBD2 (6 bases). The CDR3 contains 15 residues. Germline V gene lookup returns CDR1 MNHNS and CDR2 SASEGT. Trimming removed 0 bases at V and 5 bases at J, with 14 bases between. CDR3 protein: CASSEAVGRWDEQYF. The CDR3 nucleotides read TGTGCCAGCAGTGAAGCGGTAGGGAGGTGGGACGAGCAGTACTTC.

This clone has just a few counts. The J gene is TRBJ2-3, the V gene TRBV9; tentative D call: TRBD2 (7 bases). Trimming took off 4 bases at V and 6 bases at J, with 18 bases between the two ends. The germline V gene has CDR1 SGDLS and CDR2 YYNGEE. The CDR3 spans 15 residues. CDR3 sequence reads: CASSQLEGGLDTQYF. The CDR3 DNA reads TGTGCCAGCAGCCAGCTCGAGGGGGGGCTGGATACGCAGTATTTT. Variable domain in full (rest from reference TRBV9 and TRBJ2-3): DSGVTQTPKHLITATGQRVTLRCSPRSGDLSVYWYQQSLDQGLQFLIQYYNGEERAKGNILERFSAQQFPDLHSELNLSSLELGDSALYFCASSQLEGGLDTQYFGPGTRLTVL.